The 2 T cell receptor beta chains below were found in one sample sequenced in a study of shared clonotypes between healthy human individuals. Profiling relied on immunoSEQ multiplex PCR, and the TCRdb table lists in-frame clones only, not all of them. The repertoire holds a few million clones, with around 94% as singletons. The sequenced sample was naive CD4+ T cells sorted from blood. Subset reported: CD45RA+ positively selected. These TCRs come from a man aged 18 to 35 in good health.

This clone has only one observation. For the CDR3, the DNA is TGCGCCAGCGGCCCCCAGCGGGTAAACACCGGGGAGCTGTTTTTT. Translation: CASGPQRVNTGELFF. The chain couples TRBV5-1 to TRBJ2-2; tentatively, D is TRBD2 (6 bases). The germline V and J ends were trimmed by 7 bases and 2 bases, with 15 bases remaining between them. CDR3 size: 15 residues. Germline CDR1 reads SGHRS; CDR2 reads YFSETQ. Full variable domain (rest looked up from reference TRBV5-1 and TRBJ2-2): KAGVTQTPRYLIKTRGQQVTLSCSPISGHRSVSWYQQTPGQGLQFLFEYFSETQRNKGNFPGRFSGRQFSNSRSEMNVSTLELGDSALYLCASGPQRVNTGELFFGEGSRLTVL.

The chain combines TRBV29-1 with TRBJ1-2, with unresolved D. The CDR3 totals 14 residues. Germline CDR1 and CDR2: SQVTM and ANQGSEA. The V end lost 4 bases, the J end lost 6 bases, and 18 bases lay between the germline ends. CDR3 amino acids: CSVGALSEVNGYTF. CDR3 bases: TGCAGCGTTGGGGCCCTGAGTGAAGTAAATGGCTACACCTTC. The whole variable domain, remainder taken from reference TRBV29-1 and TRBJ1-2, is SAVISQKPSRDICQRGTSLTIQCQVDSQVTMMFWYRQQPGQSLTLIATANQGSEATYESGFVIDKFPISRPNLTFSTLTVSNMSPEDSSIYLCSVGALSEVNGYTFGSGTRLTVV.